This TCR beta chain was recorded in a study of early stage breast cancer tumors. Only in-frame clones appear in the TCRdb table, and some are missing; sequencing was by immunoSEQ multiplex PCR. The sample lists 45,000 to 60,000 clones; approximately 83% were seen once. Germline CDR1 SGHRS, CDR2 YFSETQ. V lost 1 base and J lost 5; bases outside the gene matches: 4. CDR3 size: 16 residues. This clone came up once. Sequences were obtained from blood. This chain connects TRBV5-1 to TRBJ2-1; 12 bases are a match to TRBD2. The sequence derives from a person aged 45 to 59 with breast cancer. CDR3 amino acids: CASSLTSGRSHNEQFF. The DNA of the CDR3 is TGCGCCAGCAGCTTGACTAGCGGGAGGTCCCACAATGAGCAGTTCTTC.